This T cell receptor (beta chain) was sequenced for a study of patients and donors after allogeneic stem cell transplantation. There are a few counts of this clonotype. TCRdb re-called the RT-PCR reads through MiXCR, storing one row per CDR3 protein. The sample includes 200,000 to 250,000 distinct CDR3 sequences, roughly 14% of them seen just once. This TCR was recovered from a human donor who was either an allogeneic HSCT recipient or a stem cell or donor lymphocyte infusion donor (not recorded which). It is not recorded whose cells these are; they may come from a transplant donor. Sequencing was performed on blood, either unsorted or a sorted T cell fraction (not recorded which).

CDR3 sequence: CASRSDRKAFF. CDR3 DNA sequence: TGTGCCAGCAGGTCAGACAGGAAAGCTTTCTTT. The V and J genes are TRBV28 and TRBJ1-1, with TRBD1 as a possible D gene (6 bases). Germline CDR1 MDHEN, CDR2 SYDVKM. The CDR3 runs 11 residues. V lost 6 bases and J 9 bases, leaving 11 bases between the germline ends.